These T cell receptor beta chains were read from a single sample in a study of OX40 agonist ivuxolimab in advanced cancers. The assay was immunoSEQ multiplex PCR, and TCRdb's table has in-frame clones only and misses some. This repertoire shows roughly 60,000 clones, nearly 85% found once; its top ten account for around 2%. The sequenced sample was CD4+ or CD8+ T cells sorted from blood, obtained in a trial of the OX40 agonist ivuxolimab. These TCRs come from an adult with an advanced solid tumor such as melanoma, head and neck, liver or kidney cancer. Both conserved end residues are part of each CDR3. The D gene is left open where the match is weak. Clone size appears in some rows only: once, few, many, or a class for an expanded clone.

V gene	clone size	D gene	J gene	CDR3 DNA	CDR3 protein
TRBV15	NA	NA	TRBJ2-1	TGTGCCACCAGCAGTCAGGACTGGGATGAGCAGTTCTTC	CATSSQDWDEQFF
TRBV19	NA	NA	TRBJ1-1	TGTGCCAGTAGTATAGGGGGGCAGACTGAAGCTTTCTTT	CASSIGGQTEAFF
TRBV19	NA	NA	TRBJ2-7	TGTGCCAGTAGCTCCGGGACGGACCCCTACGAGCAGTACTTC	CASSSGTDPYEQYF
TRBV19	NA	NA	TRBJ2-5	TGTGCCAGTAGTATAGCCACCGGGCAGACCCAGTACTTC	CASSIATGQTQYF
TRBV19	few	NA	TRBJ1-2	TGTGCCAGTAGTATAGCAGGGGCAACTATCAAGGGCTACACCTTC	CASSIAGATIKGYTF
TRBV28	once	TRBD1	TRBJ1-2	TGTGCCATCCGGGGACAGGGGCTCTATGGCTACACCTTC	CAIRGQGLYGYTF
TRBV5-1	NA	NA	TRBJ2-5	TGCGCCAGCAGACCAACACCTGGGTTACGAGAGACCCAGTACTTC	CASRPTPGLRETQYF
TRBV30	once	NA	TRBJ1-3	TGTGCCTGGAGTGTACTAGGGGCTGGAAACACCATATATTTT	CAWSVLGAGNTIYF
TRBV28	NA	NA	TRBJ1-5	TGTGCCAGCAGTCGGGGGGGCAGTTCATATGGCAATCAGCCCCAGCATTTT	CASSRGGSSYGNQPQHF
TRBV10-3	NA	TRBD2	TRBJ2-7	TGTGCCATCAAAGGGCCGGGGGCTCTGACTAGCGGGAGTGACGAGCAGTACTTC	CAIKGPGALTSGSDEQYF
TRBV20-1	few	NA	TRBJ1-2	TGCAGTGCTAATCAAGGGGAAGGCTACACCTTC	CSANQGEGYTF
TRBV7-8	NA	TRBD1	TRBJ2-5	TGTGCCAGCAGCCTAGGGACAGCCCAAGAGACCCAGTACTTC	CASSLGTAQETQYF
TRBV6-1	few	TRBD1	TRBJ2-2	TGTGCCAGCATGTCTGGGACAGCGAACACCGGGGAGCTGTTTTTT	CASMSGTANTGELFF
TRBV7-2	NA	NA	TRBJ2-1	TGTGCCAGCAGCTTAAGTACCAACAATGAGCAGTTCTTC	CASSLSTNNEQFF
TRBV5-1	NA	TRBD1	TRBJ1-5	TGCGCCAGCAGCCTAGGGACAGGGGGTCAGCCCCAGCATTTT	CASSLGTGGQPQHF
TRBV6-5	NA	TRBD2	TRBJ2-5	TGTGCCAGCAGTTACACCCGGGGGGGGGAAGAGACCCAGTACTTC	CASSYTRGGEETQYF
TRBV5-4	few	TRBD2	TRBJ2-7	TGTGCCAGCAGCTTGGGCCTAGCGGGAGTCTACGAGCAGTACTTC	CASSLGLAGVYEQYF
TRBV21-1	NA	NA	TRBJ2-1	TGTGCCAGCAGCAACGGCGGGATACACGACGAGCAGTTCTTC	CASSNGGIHDEQFF
TRBV28	NA	NA	TRBJ2-7	TGTGCCAGCAGCCCGAGTTCCCGCCCTAAAGCCTACGAGCAGTACTTC	CASSPSSRPKAYEQYF
TRBV18	NA	NA	TRBJ1-2	TGTGCCAGCTCACCCCTTAGCCCTACTAACTATGGCTACACCTTC	CASSPLSPTNYGYTF
TRBV9	NA	NA	TRBJ2-3	TGTGCCAGCAGCGGCGAGGTTAGCACAGATACGCAGTATTTT	CASSGEVSTDTQYF
TRBV6-6	NA	NA	TRBJ1-1	TGTGCCAGCAGGAGGAGGAGGGAGGGAAACACTGAAGCTTTCTTT	CASRRRREGNTEAFF
TRBV5-4	few	TRBD1	TRBJ2-1	TGTGCCAGCAGCTTGGGGGGGACAGGGGCGAACAATGAGCAGTTCTTC	CASSLGGTGANNEQFF
TRBV6-4	NA	TRBD1	TRBJ2-7	TGTGCCAGCAGTGACTCGAAATTCGGACAGGCGTCCTACGAGCAGTACTTC	CASSDSKFGQASYEQYF
TRBV15	once	NA	TRBJ2-1	TGTGCCACCAGCAGATCCTCCGGGAATGAGCAGTTCTTC	CATSRSSGNEQFF
TRBV11-2	NA	NA	TRBJ2-6	TGTGCCAGCAGGTCCCCCGTGTCCGGGGCCAACGTCCTGACTTTC	CASRSPVSGANVLTF
TRBV5-6	NA	TRBD2	TRBJ2-1	TGTGCCAGCAGCTTCGGACTAGCGGGGGGGCCTGACTACAATGAGCAGTTCTTC	CASSFGLAGGPDYNEQFF
TRBV5-1	few	TRBD1	TRBJ2-2	TGCGCCAGCAGTTGGACAGGGGCGGGCACCGGGGAGCTGTTTTTT	CASSWTGAGTGELFF
TRBV19	NA	NA	TRBJ1-1	TGTGCCAGTAGTGTCGACAGGCTGAACACTGAAGCTTTCTTT	CASSVDRLNTEAFF
TRBV7-2	NA	TRBD2	TRBJ2-7	TGTGCCAGCAGCTTAGTTGGTAGCGGGAGGGGTGAGCAGTACTTC	CASSLVGSGRGEQYF
TRBV28	NA	NA	TRBJ2-3	TGTGCCAGCAGTTCATCTCTAGATACGCAGTATTTT	CASSSSLDTQYF
TRBV2	few	TRBD1	TRBJ1-1	TGTGCCAGCACTCGGGACAGTGGGACTGAAGCTTTCTTT	CASTRDSGTEAFF
TRBV2	few	TRBD2	TRBJ2-7	TGTGCCAGCAGGGGGACTAGCGAGAGCTCCTACGAGCAGTACTTC	CASRGTSESSYEQYF
TRBV19	NA	TRBD1	TRBJ1-1	TGTGCCAGTAGTTTCCAGGGGGATGAAGCTTTCTTT	CASSFQGDEAFF
TRBV6-6	NA	TRBD2	TRBJ2-1	TGTGCCAGCAGTTCACAGCCGGGACTAGTCGACAATGAGCAGTTCTTC	CASSSQPGLVDNEQFF
TRBV12-2	few	NA	TRBJ1-1	TGTGCAAGTCTCACCTTCCCGGAGAAGGAAGCAAGAAAGCCTGAAGCTTTCTTT	CASLTFPEKEARKPEAFF
TRBV10-2	NA	NA	TRBJ1-5	TGCGCCAGCAACGGGGACCAAAATCAGCCCCAGCATTTT	CASNGDQNQPQHF
TRBV5-8	NA	NA	TRBJ1-6	TGTGCCAGCAGCTTGGCAGGACAGTATAATTCACCCCTCCACTTT	CASSLAGQYNSPLHF
TRBV27	NA	TRBD1	TRBJ2-3	TGTGCCAGCAGTTTTCAGGGGGCCGTTCGCACAGATACGCAGTATTTT	CASSFQGAVRTDTQYF
TRBV21-1	NA	NA	TRBJ2-5	TGTGCCAGCAGCAAAGACCCCCTGAGGGTCCAAGAGACCCAGTACTTC	CASSKDPLRVQETQYF
TRBV4-3	NA	NA	TRBJ1-1	TGCGCCAGCAGCCAAGACGGGACAAGGAACACTGAAGCTTTCTTT	CASSQDGTRNTEAFF
TRBV30	NA	TRBD1	TRBJ1-3	TGTGCCTGGAGTCGTACAGGGGGGTTCTCTGGAAACACCATATATTTT	CAWSRTGGFSGNTIYF
TRBV19	NA	NA	TRBJ2-1	TGTGCCAGTAGTATAGAAGGGACCTCTGGAGCTGAGCAGTTCTTC	CASSIEGTSGAEQFF
TRBV6-1	NA	NA	TRBJ1-2	TGTGCCAGCAGTGAAGGCATAGGCGGAGGCTATGGCTACACCTTC	CASSEGIGGGYGYTF
TRBV5-1	NA	TRBD2	TRBJ2-1	TGCGCCAGCAGCTTGGCCACTATAGCGGGAACCAATGAGCAGTTCTTC	CASSLATIAGTNEQFF
TRBV27	NA	TRBD1	TRBJ1-5	TGTGCCAGCAGTCTACAGGGGGCGACGAGCAATCAGCCCCAGCATTTT	CASSLQGATSNQPQHF
TRBV2	NA	NA	TRBJ2-5	TGTGCCAGCAGTGACGGGACGGAGACCCAGTACTTC	CASSDGTETQYF
TRBV6-6	NA	NA	TRBJ2-2	TGTGCCAGCAGTTACCCCCACACGAACACCGGGGAGCTGTTTTTT	CASSYPHTNTGELFF
TRBV5-1	NA	NA	TRBJ2-7	TGCGCCAGCAGCTTGGAGGTCGTACCCTACGAGCAGTACTTC	CASSLEVVPYEQYF
TRBV4-1	NA	NA	TRBJ2-3	TGCGCCAGCAGCCCCCTACGGGGATCAGATACGCAGTATTTT	CASSPLRGSDTQYF
TRBV7-2	NA	NA	TRBJ2-3	TGTGCCAGCAGCTATGGGAGAGGAGATACGCAGTATTTT	CASSYGRGDTQYF
TRBV5-1	NA	NA	TRBJ2-5	TGCGCCAGCAGCTCCCCCCAGGAGACCCAGTACTTC	CASSSPQETQYF
TRBV2	NA	NA	TRBJ2-2	TGTGCCAGCGGACCCGCGAACACCGGGGAGCTGTTTTTT	CASGPANTGELFF
TRBV15	NA	NA	TRBJ1-5	TGTGCCACCAGCAGAGTATTTTGGCAGAGTAGCAATCAGCCCCAGCATTTT	CATSRVFWQSSNQPQHF